This entry describes one TCR beta chain. What it recognizes is unknown. Germline assignment: CDR1 KGHSH and CDR2 LQKENI. Unmatched junction bases numbered 6, after V lost 6 bases and J lost 7 bases. There are 14 residues in the CDR3. TCRdb's table, derived via immunoSEQ multiplex PCR, lists solely in-frame clones and lacks some. The sample holds some 74,000 clones, about 85% seen once. The sample is drawn from a study of OX40 agonist ivuxolimab in advanced cancers. Study-level background: The patients received agonistic anti-OX40 (CD134) antibody ivuxolimab. Study observations and caveats: It was also the case that some nonresponders had low normalized T-cell clonal expansion.

This chain connects TRBV18 to TRBJ1-6, with 7 bases lining up with TRBD1. Here the sequenced sample was CD4+ or CD8+ T cells sorted from blood, taken in a trial of the OX40 agonist ivuxolimab. This sequence originates from an adult with an advanced solid tumor such as melanoma, head and neck, liver or kidney cancer. The CDR3 loop reads CASSPGTANSPLHF. The DNA of the CDR3 is TGTGCCAGCTCTCCCGGGACAGCGAATTCACCCCTCCACTTT. The full variable domain, rest sourced from reference TRBV18 and TRBJ1-6, is NAGVMQNPRHLVRRRGQEARLRCSPMKGHSHVYWYRQLPEEGLKFMVYLQKENIIDESGMPKERFSAEFPKEGPSILRIQQVVRGDSAAYFCASSPGTANSPLHFGNGTRLTVT.